The rows below give T cell receptor beta chains drawn from one sample of a study of blood T cells in healthy people across ages. TCRdb called the 5' RACE reads again in MiXCR, with one record for every CDR3 protein. The table records some 320,000 distinct CDR3 sequences, roughly 26% of them present only once. Source material: blood. Source of these receptors: a woman aged 70-85 years in good health. The CDR3 runs from the conserved cysteine through the conserved F or W. The D gene is left open where the match is weak. Not all rows give a size; the values are once, few, many and, for expanded clones, a class.

abundance	d_gene	v_gene	j_gene	CDR3nt	CDR3aa
few	.	TRBV29-1	TRBJ2-1	TGCAGCGTTTACGGCCACAGCAATGAGCAGTTCTTC	CSVYGHSNEQFF
few	TRBD2	TRBV20-1	TRBJ2-4	TGCAGTGCTAGACCCATAGCTAGCGGAGTTCAGGGAAACATTCAGTACTTC	CSARPIASGVQGNIQYF
few	.	TRBV20-1	TRBJ2-3	TGCAGTGCTAGAGATTCCAAGCGCCACGGGGCAGATACGCAGTATTTT	CSARDSKRHGADTQYF
many	.	TRBV13	TRBJ2-7	TGTGCCAGCAGCCCCCGTGGAGGCTCCTACGAGCAGTACTTC	CASSPRGGSYEQYF
.	.	TRBV20-1	TRBJ2-6	TGCAGTGCTAGATCCGACAGAAGTGGGGCCAACGTCCTGACTTTC	CSARSDRSGANVLTF
.	TRBD1	TRBV12-3/TRBV12-4	TRBJ1-5	TGTGCCAGCAGTCGGGACAGGGCAGGCCAGCCCCAGCATTTT	CASSRDRAGQPQHF
.	.	TRBV20-1	TRBJ2-7	TGCAGTGCTAGAGAGGGGACACCAGCCTACGAGCAGTACTTC	CSAREGTPAYEQYF
once	TRBD2	TRBV20-1	TRBJ2-3	TGCAGTGCTAGAGATGCTAGCGGGAATCGGGGATCTACGCAGTATTTT	CSARDASGNRGSTQYF
few	.	TRBV12-3/TRBV12-4	TRBJ2-3	TGTGCCAGCAGTTTAGGGGGGCTGGGCGGGATCCGACCCGATACGCAGTATTTT	CASSLGGLGGIRPDTQYF
.	TRBD2	TRBV5-1	TRBJ2-7	TGCGCCAGCAGCTTGGCCGCGGGGGGGGCCTACGAGCAGTACTTC	CASSLAAGGAYEQYF
few	TRBD1	TRBV7-2	TRBJ2-3	TGTGCCAGCAGATTTAGGACAGGAGGAACTGTAACAGATACGCAGTATTTT	CASRFRTGGTVTDTQYF
.	TRBD2	TRBV7-9	TRBJ2-5	TGTGCCAGCAGCTTAGCGTACCTAGCGGGTTGGACAGAGACCCAGTACTTC	CASSLAYLAGWTETQYF
many	.	TRBV3-1	TRBJ1-4	TGTGCCAGCAGCCATCGCGACAGTCAAAATGAAAAACTGTTTTTT	CASSHRDSQNEKLFF
few	TRBD2	TRBV7-9	TRBJ2-1	TGTGCCAGCTTCAGCACTAGCGGGAGTGCGAATGAGCAGTTCTTC	CASFSTSGSANEQFF
.	.	TRBV7-9	TRBJ2-1	TGTGCCAGCAGCCCGACACGACTAGTGGGATCCTACAATGAGCAGCTCTTC	CASSPTRLVGSYNEQLF
.	.	TRBV25-1	TRBJ2-3	TGTGCCAGCAGTGAATCCCCCAGGCAGGGATGGACAGATACGCAGTATTTT	CASSESPRQGWTDTQYF
.	TRBD2	TRBV20-1	TRBJ2-3	TGCAGTGCCCACCCCGGGACTAGCGGGGGCGGCGTAGATACGCAGTATTTT	CSAHPGTSGGGVDTQYF
.	TRBD2	TRBV29-1	TRBJ2-5	TGCAGCGGATGGGCCGGGAGGGAGACCCAGCACTTC	CSGWAGRETQHF
.	TRBD1	TRBV20-1	TRBJ2-1	TGCAGCCCAAGAAGGGGGCCCTACAATGAGCAGTTCTTC	CSPRRGPYNEQFF
.	TRBD2	TRBV7-9	TRBJ2-5	TGTGCCAGCAGCTTAGACCCCTGGACTAGCGGAGACGGGGAGACCCAGTACTTC	CASSLDPWTSGDGETQYF
many	.	TRBV20-1	TRBJ2-7	TGCAGTGCTAGAGCCTCGACACAAAAATCCTACGAGCAGTACTTC	CSARASTQKSYEQYF
many	TRBD2	TRBV28	TRBJ2-3	TGTGCCAGCAGTATTCCGGCGGGAGTAAAGGATACGCAGTATTTT	CASSIPAGVKDTQYF
.	.	TRBV9	TRBJ2-1	TGTGCCAGCCAGTCGCCAATTCGCCATGAGCAGTTCTTC	CASQSPIRHEQFF
.	TRBD1	TRBV20-1	TRBJ1-2	TGCAGTGCTAGATATCCAGGGGGCGCAACGTATGGCTACACCTTC	CSARYPGGATYGYTF